This TCR beta chain came from a study of breast tumors, draining lymph nodes, adjacent tissues. This clonotype was detected ten times or more. This CDR3 comprises 14 residues. V lost 0 bases to trimming and J lost 4 bases, with 7 bases between them. The germline gives CDR1 SGHDN, CDR2 FVKESK. TCRdb itself ran the multiplex PCR reads through MiXCR, one entry per CDR3 protein. The table shows approximately 190,000 distinct CDR3 sequences, with around 29% occurring only once. The lymph nodes were axillary draining lymph nodes from breast cancer patients. Sequencing input: axillary lymph node tissue. The J gene is TRBJ2-1, the V gene TRBV14, with D unclear. This clonotype originated in a female donor with breast cancer. Some clones in this sample may be carry-over from other donors' samples. CDR3 sequence reads: CASSQDLGYNEQFF. The CDR3 bases are TGTGCCAGCAGCCAAGATCTGGGGTACAATGAGCAGTTCTTC.